The 6 T cell receptor beta chains below were found in one sample sequenced in a study of Graves' ophthalmopathy and Graves' hyperthyroidism (dated by TCRdb to 2017 to 2018). Sequencer: Illumina HiSeq 2000. For repertoire sequencing, TCR beta CDR3 regions were amplified from RNA transcripts. The first round of RT-PCR was done with HTBI primers and the Qiagen OneStep RT-PCR kit, and was followed by a second round of multiplex PCR, then size selection and purification. The public reads were reanalyzed by TCRdb: fastp trimming at Q25, MiXCR alignment, in-frame beta chains only. CDR3 protein sequences are deduplicated, and each keeps its most common genes and DNA. This sample has 52,000 or so distinct CDR3 sequences in its table, and roughly half of those were observed once. The ten largest make up 4.7% of the sample. The sequenced sample was peripheral blood. These receptors all stem from an adult woman with Graves' ophthalmopathy.

This clonotype was found many times. V usage is TRBV6-2 or TRBV6-3 and J usage is TRBJ2-7; 7 bases fit TRBD1. Trimming cost V 7 bases and J 2 bases; bases outside gene matches: 8. Germline V gives CDR1 MNHEY, CDR2 SVGEGT. This CDR3 has 14 amino acids. DNA for the CDR3: TGTGCCAGCACCAGCAGGGGGACAACCTACGAGCAGTACTTC. This gives the protein CASTSRGTTYEQYF.

V gene TRBV15 combines with J gene TRBJ2-1, with 11 bases that match TRBD2. V lost 0 bases, J lost 6 bases, and 7 bases stayed unmatched. The length of the CDR3 is 17 residues. Germline V gene data show CDR1 as LNHNV and CDR2 as YYDKDF (reference sequence). In DNA form, the CDR3 reads TGTGCCACCAGCAGAGATGATAGCGGGAGGGCCGGCAATGAGCAGTTCTTC. Translation: CATSRDDSGRAGNEQFF.

This clonotype was recorded once. The junction and the germline gene differ at one end; a read error may be behind it. The chain joins TRBV7-7 to TRBJ2-3; no firm D call. Germline V gene lookup returns CDR1 SSHAT and CDR2 FNYEAQ (reference sequence). The CDR3 is 13 residues long. The CDR3 loop is CASSFRADNEQYF. In DNA, the CDR3 is TGTGCTAGCAGCTTTAGAGCCGACAATGAGCAGTATTTT.

This clonotype was seen at least ten times. The rearrangement links TRBV12-3 or TRBV12-4 to TRBJ2-3, with D tentatively TRBD1 (6 bases). CDR3 size: 14 residues. The V end lost 6 bases, the J end lost 0 bases, and 10 bases lay between the germline ends. The CDR3 DNA sequence: TGTGCCAGCAGGGACAGTTCGAGCACAGATACGCAGTATTTT. Its translation is CASRDSSSTDTQYF.

The chain employs TRBV24-1 and TRBJ1-5; D perhaps matches TRBD1 (5 bases). The CDR3 runs 15 residues. Between the trimmed V and J ends, which lost 1 base and 11 bases, there was a span of 17 bases. Germline V gives CDR1 KGHDR, CDR2 SFDVKD. In DNA form, the CDR3 reads TGTGCCACCAGTGATTTCGGGACGGTCCAAGAGACCCAGCATTTT. It encodes CATSDFGTVQETQHF.

This clonotype was picked up many times. V usage is TRBV20-1 and J usage is TRBJ2-1, with a weak D call TRBD1 (6 bases). The length of the CDR3 is 13 residues. V was pared by 3 bases and J by 2 bases, with 8 bases between. The V gene's germline CDR1 is DFQATT and CDR2 SNEGSKA (reference sequence). CDR3 DNA sequence: TGCAGTGCTAGTCGGGACACCTACAATGAGCAGTTCTTC. Protein sequence: CSASRDTYNEQFF.